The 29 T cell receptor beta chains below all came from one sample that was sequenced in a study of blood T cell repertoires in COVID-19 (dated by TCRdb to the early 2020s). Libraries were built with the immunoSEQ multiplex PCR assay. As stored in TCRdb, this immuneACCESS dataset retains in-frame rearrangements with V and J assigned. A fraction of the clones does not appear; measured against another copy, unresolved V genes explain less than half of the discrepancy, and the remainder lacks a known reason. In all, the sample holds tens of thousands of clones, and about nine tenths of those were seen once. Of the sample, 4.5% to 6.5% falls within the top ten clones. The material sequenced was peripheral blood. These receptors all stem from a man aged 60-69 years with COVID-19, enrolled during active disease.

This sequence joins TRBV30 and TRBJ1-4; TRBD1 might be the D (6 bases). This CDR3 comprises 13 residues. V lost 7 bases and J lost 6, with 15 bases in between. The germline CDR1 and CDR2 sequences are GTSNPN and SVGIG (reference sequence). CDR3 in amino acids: CALARGADEKLFF. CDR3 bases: TGTGCCTTAGCCCGGGGGGCTGATGAAAAACTGTTTTTT.

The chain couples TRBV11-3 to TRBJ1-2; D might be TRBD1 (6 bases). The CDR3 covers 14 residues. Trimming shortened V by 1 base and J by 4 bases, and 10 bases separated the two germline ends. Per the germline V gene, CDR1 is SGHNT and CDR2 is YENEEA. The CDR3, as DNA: TGTGCCAGCAGCTTAGGGAGGACAGCCTATGGCTACACCTTC. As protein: CASSLGRTAYGYTF.

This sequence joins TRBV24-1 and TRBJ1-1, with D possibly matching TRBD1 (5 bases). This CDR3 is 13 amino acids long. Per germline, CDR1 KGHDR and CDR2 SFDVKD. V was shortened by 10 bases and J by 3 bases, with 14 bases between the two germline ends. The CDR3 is CATQGSEDTEAFF. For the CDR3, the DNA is TGTGCCACGCAGGGTAGTGAGGACACTGAAGCTTTCTTT.

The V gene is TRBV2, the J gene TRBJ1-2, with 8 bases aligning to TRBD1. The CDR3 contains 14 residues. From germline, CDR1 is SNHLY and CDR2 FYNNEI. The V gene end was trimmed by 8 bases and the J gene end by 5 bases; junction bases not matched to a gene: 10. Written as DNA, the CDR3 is TGTGCCAGCGACAGGGGAAGCCGTTTTTATGGCTACACCTTC. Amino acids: CASDRGSRFYGYTF.

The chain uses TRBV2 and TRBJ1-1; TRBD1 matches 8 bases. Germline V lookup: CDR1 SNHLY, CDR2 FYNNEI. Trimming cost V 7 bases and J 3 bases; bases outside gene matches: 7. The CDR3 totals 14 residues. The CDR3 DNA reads TGTGCCAGCACCCGGGGACAGGTCGACACTGAAGCTTTCTTT. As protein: CASTRGQVDTEAFF.

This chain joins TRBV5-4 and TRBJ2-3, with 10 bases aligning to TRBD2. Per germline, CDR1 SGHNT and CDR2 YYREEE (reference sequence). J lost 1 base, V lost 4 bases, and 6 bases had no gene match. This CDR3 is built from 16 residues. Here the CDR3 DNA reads TGTGCCAGCAGCCCAGCTAGCGGGAGAGGCACAGATACGCAGTATTTT. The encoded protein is CASSPASGRGTDTQYF.

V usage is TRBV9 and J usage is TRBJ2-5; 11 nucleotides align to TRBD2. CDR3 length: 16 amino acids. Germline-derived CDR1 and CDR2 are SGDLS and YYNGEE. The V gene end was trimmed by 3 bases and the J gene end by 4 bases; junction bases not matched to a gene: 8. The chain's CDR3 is CASSAGTSGTRETQYF. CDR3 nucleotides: TGTGCCAGCAGCGCCGGGACTAGCGGCACGCGAGAGACCCAGTACTTC.

The CDR3 reads CADYLDSQYTEAFF. CDR3 DNA sequence: TGTGCCGATTATCTGGACAGCCAGTACACTGAAGCTTTCTTT. The chain carries TRBV21-1 and TRBJ1-1; the table assigns TRBD1, which was not confirmed against the DNA. TRBV21-1 is a pseudogene segment. This CDR3 is built from 14 residues.

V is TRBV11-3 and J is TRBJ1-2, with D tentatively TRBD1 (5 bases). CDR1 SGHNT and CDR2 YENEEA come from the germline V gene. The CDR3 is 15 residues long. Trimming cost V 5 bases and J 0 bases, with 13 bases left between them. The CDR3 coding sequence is TGTGCCAGCAGCACCCACAGGCACGCTAACTATGGCTACACCTTC. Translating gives CASSTHRHANYGYTF.

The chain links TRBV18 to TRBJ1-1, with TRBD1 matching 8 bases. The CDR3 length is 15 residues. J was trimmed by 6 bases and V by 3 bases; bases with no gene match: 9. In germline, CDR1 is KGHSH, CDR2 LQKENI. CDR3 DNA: TGTGCCAGCTCACCGACCGGACAGGGAGGTCCTGAAGCTTTCTTT. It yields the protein CASSPTGQGGPEAFF.

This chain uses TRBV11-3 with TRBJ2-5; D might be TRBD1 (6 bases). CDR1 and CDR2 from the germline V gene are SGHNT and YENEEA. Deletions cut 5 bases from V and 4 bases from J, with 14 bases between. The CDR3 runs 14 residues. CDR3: CASSNTGFGETQYF. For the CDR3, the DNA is TGTGCCAGCAGCAACACAGGGTTTGGAGAGACCCAGTACTTC.

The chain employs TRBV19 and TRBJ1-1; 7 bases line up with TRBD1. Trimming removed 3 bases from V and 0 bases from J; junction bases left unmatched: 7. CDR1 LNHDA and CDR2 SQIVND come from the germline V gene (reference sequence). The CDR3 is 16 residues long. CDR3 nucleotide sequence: TGTGCCAGTAGTATCCGGGACAGTAACATGAACACTGAAGCTTTCTTT. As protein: CASSIRDSNMNTEAFF.

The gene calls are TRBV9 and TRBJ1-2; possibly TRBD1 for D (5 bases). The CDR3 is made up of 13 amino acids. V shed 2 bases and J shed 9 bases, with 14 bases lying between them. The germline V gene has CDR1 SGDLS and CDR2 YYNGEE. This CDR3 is CASSVGTNLRYTF. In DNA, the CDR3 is TGTGCCAGCAGCGTCGGGACTAACCTTCGCTACACCTTC. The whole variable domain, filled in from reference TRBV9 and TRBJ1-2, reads DSGVTQTPKHLITATGQRVTLRCSPRSGDLSVYWYQQSLDQGLQFLIQYYNGEERAKGNILERFSAQQFPDLHSELNLSSLELGDSALYFCASSVGTNLRYTFGSGTRLTVV.

CDR3 in DNA: TGTGCCAGCAGCCGCGCCCGGGGGAACACTGAAGCTTTCTTT. This sequence encodes CASSRARGNTEAFF. The chain uses TRBV7-2 and TRBJ1-1; D is uncertain. V was shortened by 5 bases and J by 1 base, with 11 bases between the two germline ends. Germline CDR1 SGHTA, CDR2 FQGNSA. This CDR3 region has 14 residues. The variable domain in full, with the rest retrieved from reference TRBV7-2 and TRBJ1-1, is GAGVSQSPSNKVTEKGKDVELRCDPISGHTALYWYRQSLGQGLEFLIYFQGNSAPDKSGLPSDRFSAERTGGSVSTLTIQRTQQEDSAVYLCASSRARGNTEAFFGQGTRLTVV.

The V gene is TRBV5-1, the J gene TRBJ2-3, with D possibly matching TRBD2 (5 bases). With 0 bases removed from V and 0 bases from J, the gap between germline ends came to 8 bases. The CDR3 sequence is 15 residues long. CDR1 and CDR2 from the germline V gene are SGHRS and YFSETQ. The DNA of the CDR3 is TGCGCCAGCAGCTTGGACCGGACTAGCACAGATACGCAGTATTTT. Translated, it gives CASSLDRTSTDTQYF.

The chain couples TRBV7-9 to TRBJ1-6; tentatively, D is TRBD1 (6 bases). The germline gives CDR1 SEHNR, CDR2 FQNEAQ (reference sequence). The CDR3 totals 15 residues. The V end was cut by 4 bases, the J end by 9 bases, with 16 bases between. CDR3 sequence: CASSYREFVGSPLHF. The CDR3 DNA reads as TGTGCCAGCAGCTACAGGGAGTTCGTGGGTTCACCCCTCCACTTT.

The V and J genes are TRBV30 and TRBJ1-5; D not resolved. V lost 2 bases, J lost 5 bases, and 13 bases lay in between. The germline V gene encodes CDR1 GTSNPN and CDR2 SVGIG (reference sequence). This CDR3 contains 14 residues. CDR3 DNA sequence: TGTGCCTGGAGTCCCGTTAGCATAGATCAGCCCCAGCATTTT. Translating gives CAWSPVSIDQPQHF.

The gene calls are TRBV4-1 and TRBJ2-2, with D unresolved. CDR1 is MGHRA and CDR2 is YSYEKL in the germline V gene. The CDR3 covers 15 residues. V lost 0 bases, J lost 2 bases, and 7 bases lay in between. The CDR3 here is CASSQEQINTGELFF. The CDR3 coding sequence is TGCGCCAGCAGCCAAGAGCAGATTAACACCGGGGAGCTGTTTTTT.

The chain's CDR3 is CASSAGTGGDGGYTF. As DNA, the CDR3 is TGTGCCAGCTCCGCCGGGACAGGGGGCGACGGTGGCTACACCTTC. The chain recombines TRBV18 with TRBJ1-2; 12 bases agree with TRBD1. The CDR3 totals 15 residues. The V segment lost 6 bases and the J segment 7 bases; nucleotides outside the gene matches: 9. Germline CDR1 and CDR2: KGHSH and LQKENI. The complete variable domain, with remaining parts taken from reference TRBV18 and TRBJ1-2, reads NAGVMQNPRHLVRRRGQEARLRCSPMKGHSHVYWYRQLPEEGLKFMVYLQKENIIDESGMPKERFSAEFPKEGPSILRIQQVVRGDSAAYFCASSAGTGGDGGYTFGSGTRLTVV.

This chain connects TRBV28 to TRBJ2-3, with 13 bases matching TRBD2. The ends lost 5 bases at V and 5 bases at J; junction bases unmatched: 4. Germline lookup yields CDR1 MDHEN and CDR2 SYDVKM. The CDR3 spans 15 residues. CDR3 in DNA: TGTGCCAGCAGTCCAGGACTAGCGGGAGAAGATACGCAGTATTTT. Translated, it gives CASSPGLAGEDTQYF.

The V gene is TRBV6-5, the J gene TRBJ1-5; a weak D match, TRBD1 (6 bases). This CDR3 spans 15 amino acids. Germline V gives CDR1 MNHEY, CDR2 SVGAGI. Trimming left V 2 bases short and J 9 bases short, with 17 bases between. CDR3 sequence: CASSYTDSGSWPQHF. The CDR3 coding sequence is TGTGCCAGCAGTTACACGGACAGTGGCTCTTGGCCCCAGCATTTT.

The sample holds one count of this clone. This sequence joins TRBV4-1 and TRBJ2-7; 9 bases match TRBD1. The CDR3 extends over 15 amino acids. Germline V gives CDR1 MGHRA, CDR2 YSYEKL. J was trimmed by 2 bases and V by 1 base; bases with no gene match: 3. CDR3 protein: CASSQGGQGPYEQYF. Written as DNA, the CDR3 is TGCGCCAGCAGCCAAGGGGGACAGGGCCCCTACGAGCAGTACTTC.

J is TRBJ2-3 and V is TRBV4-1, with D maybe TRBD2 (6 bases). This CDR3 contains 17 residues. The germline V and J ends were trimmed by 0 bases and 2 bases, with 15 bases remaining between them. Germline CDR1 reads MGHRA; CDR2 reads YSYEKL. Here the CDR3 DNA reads TGCGCCAGCAGCCAAGATGTCGCTAGCGACCTCACAGATACGCAGTATTTT. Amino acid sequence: CASSQDVASDLTDTQYF.

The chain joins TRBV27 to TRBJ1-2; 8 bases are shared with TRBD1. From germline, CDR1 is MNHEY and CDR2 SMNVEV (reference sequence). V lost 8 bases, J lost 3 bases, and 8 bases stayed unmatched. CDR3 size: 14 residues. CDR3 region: CASFSTGGDYGYTF. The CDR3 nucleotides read TGTGCCAGCTTTAGTACAGGGGGAGACTATGGCTACACCTTC.

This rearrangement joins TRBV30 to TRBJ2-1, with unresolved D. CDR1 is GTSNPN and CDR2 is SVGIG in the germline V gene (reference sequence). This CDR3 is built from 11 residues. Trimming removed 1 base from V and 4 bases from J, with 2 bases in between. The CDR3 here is CAWSAYNEQFF. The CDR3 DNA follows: TGTGCCTGGAGTGCGTACAATGAGCAGTTCTTC.

The CDR3, as DNA: TGTGCCAGCAGCCCTCATACAGGGTTGGGCACTGAAGCTTTCTTT. It codes for CASSPHTGLGTEAFF. The chain carries TRBV11-1 and TRBJ1-1; tentatively, D is TRBD1 (6 bases). The V and J ends lost 5 bases and 4 bases respectively, with 17 bases between them. The CDR3 sequence is 15 residues long. Germline values: CDR1 SGHAT, CDR2 FQDESV (reference sequence).

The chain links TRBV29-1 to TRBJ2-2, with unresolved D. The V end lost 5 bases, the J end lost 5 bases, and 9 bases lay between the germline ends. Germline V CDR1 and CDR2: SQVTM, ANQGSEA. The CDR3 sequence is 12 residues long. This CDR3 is CSVSPATGELFF. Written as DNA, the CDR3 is TGCAGCGTTTCCCCAGCGACCGGGGAGCTGTTTTTT.

Here the CDR3 DNA reads TGCAGCGTTCTAGACCAGAGCTCCTACAATGAGCAGTTCTTC. It encodes CSVLDQSSYNEQFF. This chain connects TRBV29-1 to TRBJ2-1, with D unresolved. V was pared by 5 bases and J by 0 bases, with 11 bases between. This CDR3 contains 14 residues. Germline assignment: CDR1 SQVTM and CDR2 ANQGSEA.

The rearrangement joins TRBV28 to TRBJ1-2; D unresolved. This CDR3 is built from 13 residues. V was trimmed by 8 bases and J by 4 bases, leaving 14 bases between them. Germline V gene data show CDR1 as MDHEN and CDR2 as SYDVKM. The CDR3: CASQTGNFYGYTF. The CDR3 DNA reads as TGTGCCAGCCAAACGGGGAACTTCTATGGCTACACCTTC.